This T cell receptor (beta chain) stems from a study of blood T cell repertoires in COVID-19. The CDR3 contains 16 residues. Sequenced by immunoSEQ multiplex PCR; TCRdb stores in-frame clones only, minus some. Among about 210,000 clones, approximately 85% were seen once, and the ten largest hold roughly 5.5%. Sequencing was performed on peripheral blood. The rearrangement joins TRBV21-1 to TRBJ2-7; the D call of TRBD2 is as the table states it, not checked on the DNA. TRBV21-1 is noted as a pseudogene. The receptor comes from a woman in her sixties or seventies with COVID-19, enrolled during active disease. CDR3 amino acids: CASSKGRGLLTYEQYF. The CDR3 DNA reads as TGTGCCAGCAGCAAGGGTCGAGGCCTGCTAACCTACGAGCAGTACTTC.